This TCR beta chain was found in a study of OX40 agonist ivuxolimab in advanced cancers. As for the study in general: Age averaged roughly 60 years (range about 20 to 79), and 80% to 90% were male. Partial responses were achieved by three patients: one hepatocellular carcinoma, two cutaneous melanoma. Broader study findings: At 0.1 to 3.0 mg/kg, clonal expansion of CD4+ and CD8+ blood T cells had occurred by week 6.

Worth noting for this clone: Its cognate antigen is unknown.

Profiled with immunoSEQ multiplex PCR; TCRdb holds only in-frame clones, not every one. The sample yields 65,000 to 70,000 clones, over 75% seen once. The V gene's germline CDR1 is SEHNR and CDR2 FQNEAQ (reference sequence). The CDR3 length is 16 residues. Unmatched junction bases numbered 9, after V lost 2 bases and J lost 4 bases. This material consisted of CD4+ or CD8+ T cells sorted from blood, taken in a trial of the OX40 agonist ivuxolimab. J is TRBJ1-1 and V is TRBV7-9, with TRBD1 matching over 8 bases. This TCR came from an adult with an advanced solid tumor such as melanoma, head and neck, liver or kidney cancer. CDR3 DNA: TGTGCCAGCAGCTTAAGTACAGGGGGAGTGGGCACTGAAGCTTTCTTT. It translates to CASSLSTGGVGTEAFF.